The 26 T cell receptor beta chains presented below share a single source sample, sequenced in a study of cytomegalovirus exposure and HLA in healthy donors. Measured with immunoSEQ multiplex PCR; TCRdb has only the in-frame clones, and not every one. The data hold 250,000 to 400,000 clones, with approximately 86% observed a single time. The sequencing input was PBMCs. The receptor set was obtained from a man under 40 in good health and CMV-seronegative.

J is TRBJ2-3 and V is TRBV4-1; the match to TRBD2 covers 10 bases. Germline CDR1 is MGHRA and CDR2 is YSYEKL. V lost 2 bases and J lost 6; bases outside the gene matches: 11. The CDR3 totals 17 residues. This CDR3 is CASSQLLAGASGDTQYF. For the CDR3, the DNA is TGCGCCAGCAGCCAACTGCTAGCGGGGGCCTCAGGGGATACGCAGTATTTT.

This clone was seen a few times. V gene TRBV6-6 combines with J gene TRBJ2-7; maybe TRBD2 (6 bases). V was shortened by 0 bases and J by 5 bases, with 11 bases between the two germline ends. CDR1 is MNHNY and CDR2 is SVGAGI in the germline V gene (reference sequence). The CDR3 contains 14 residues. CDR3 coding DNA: TGTGCCAGCAGTTACTCCCGGGGGAGTCACGAGCAGTACTTC. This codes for CASSYSRGSHEQYF.

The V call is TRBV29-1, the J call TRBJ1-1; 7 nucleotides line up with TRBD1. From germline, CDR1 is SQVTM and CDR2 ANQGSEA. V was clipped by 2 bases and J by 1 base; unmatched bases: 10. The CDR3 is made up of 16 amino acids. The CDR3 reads CSVESVRGIQNTEAFF. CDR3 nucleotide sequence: TGCAGCGTTGAATCAGTCAGGGGGATACAGAACACTGAAGCTTTCTTT.

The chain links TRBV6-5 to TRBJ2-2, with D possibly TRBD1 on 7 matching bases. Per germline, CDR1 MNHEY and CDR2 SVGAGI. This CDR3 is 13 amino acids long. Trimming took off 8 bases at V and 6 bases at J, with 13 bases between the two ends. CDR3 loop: CASADREAGELFF. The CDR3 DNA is TGTGCCAGCGCAGACAGGGAGGCCGGGGAGCTGTTTTTT.

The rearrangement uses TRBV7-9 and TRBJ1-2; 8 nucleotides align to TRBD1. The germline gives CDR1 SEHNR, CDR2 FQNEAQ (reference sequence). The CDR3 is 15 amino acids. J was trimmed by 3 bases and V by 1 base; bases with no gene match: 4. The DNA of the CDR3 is TGTGCCAGCAGCTTAGTCGCGACAGGGGACTATGGCTACACCTTC. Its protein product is CASSLVATGDYGYTF.

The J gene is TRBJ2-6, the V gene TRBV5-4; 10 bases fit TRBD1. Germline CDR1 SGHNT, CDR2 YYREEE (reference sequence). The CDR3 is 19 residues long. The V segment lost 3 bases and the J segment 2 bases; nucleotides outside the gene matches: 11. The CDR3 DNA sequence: TGTGCCAGCAGCTCGCCCCGGGACAGGGGTTCCACTGGGGCCAACGTCCTGACTTTC. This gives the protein CASSSPRDRGSTGANVLTF.

The CDR3 protein is CASSWGGTGGAGANVLTF. The CDR3 coding sequence is TGTGCCAGCAGCTGGGGCGGGACAGGGGGAGCTGGGGCCAACGTCCTGACTTTC. The chain recombines TRBV5-4 with TRBJ2-6; 11 bases fit TRBD1. V dropped 3 bases and J dropped 2; count of bases not matched to a gene: 7. Germline values: CDR1 SGHNT, CDR2 YYREEE (reference sequence). The CDR3 consists of 18 residues.

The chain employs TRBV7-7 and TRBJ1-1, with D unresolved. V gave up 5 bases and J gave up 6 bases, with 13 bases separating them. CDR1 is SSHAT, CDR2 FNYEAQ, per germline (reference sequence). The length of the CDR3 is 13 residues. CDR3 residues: CASSPGVGSEAFF. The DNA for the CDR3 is TGTGCCAGCAGCCCCGGGGTGGGCTCTGAAGCTTTCTTT.

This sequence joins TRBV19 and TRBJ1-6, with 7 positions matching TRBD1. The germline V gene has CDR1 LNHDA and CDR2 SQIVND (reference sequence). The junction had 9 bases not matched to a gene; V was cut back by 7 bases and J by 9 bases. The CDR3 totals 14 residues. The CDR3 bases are TGTGCCAGTACAACACAGGGGTGGATTTCACCCCTCCACTTT. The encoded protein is CASTTQGWISPLHF. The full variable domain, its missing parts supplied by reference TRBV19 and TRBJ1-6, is DGGITQSPKYLFRKEGQNVTLSCEQNLNHDAMYWYRQDPGQGLRLIYYSQIVNDFQKGDIAEGYSVSREKKESFPLTVTSAQKNPTAFYLCASTTQGWISPLHFGNGTRLTVT.

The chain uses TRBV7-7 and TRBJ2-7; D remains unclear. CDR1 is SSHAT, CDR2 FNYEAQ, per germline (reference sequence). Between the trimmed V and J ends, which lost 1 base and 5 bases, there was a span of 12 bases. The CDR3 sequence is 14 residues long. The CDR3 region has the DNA TGTGCCAGCAGCTTAGGAACAGAATCCCACGAGCAGTACTTC. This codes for CASSLGTESHEQYF.

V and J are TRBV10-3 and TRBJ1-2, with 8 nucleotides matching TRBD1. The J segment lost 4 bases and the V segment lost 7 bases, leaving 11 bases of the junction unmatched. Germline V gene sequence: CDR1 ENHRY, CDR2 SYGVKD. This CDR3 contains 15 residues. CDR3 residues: CAITEVTGVIYGYTF. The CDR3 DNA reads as TGTGCCATCACTGAAGTGACAGGGGTGATCTATGGCTACACCTTC.

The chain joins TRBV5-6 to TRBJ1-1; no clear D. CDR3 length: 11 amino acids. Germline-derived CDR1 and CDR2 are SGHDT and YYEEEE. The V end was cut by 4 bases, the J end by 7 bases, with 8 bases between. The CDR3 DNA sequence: TGTGCCAGCAGCCTCAATAGTGAAGCTTTCTTT. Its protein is CASSLNSEAFF.

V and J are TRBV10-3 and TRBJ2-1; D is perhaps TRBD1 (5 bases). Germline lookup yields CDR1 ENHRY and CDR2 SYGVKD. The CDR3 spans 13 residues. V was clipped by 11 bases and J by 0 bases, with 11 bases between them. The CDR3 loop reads CASQGSSYNEQFF. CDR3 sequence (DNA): TGTGCCTCGCAGGGTAGCTCCTACAATGAGCAGTTCTTC.

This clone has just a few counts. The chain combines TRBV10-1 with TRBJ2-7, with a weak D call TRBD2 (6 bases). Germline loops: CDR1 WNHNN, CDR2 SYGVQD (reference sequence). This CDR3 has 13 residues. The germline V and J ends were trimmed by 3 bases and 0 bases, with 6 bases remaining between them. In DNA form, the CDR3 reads TGCGCCAGCAGTGACGGGAGCTCCTACGAGCAGTACTTC. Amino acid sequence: CASSDGSSYEQYF.

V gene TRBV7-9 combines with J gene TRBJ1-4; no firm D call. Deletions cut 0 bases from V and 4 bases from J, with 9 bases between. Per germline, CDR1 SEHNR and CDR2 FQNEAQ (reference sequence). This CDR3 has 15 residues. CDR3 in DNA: TGTGCCAGCAGCTTAGCGCTGGGAGTTAATGAAAAACTGTTTTTT. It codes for CASSLALGVNEKLFF.

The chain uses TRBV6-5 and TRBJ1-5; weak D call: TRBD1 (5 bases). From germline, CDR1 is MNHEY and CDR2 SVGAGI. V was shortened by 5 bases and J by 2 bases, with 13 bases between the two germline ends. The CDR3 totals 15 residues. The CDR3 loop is CASSPDSAGNQPQHF. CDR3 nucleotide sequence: TGTGCCAGCAGTCCCGACAGTGCGGGCAATCAGCCCCAGCATTTT.

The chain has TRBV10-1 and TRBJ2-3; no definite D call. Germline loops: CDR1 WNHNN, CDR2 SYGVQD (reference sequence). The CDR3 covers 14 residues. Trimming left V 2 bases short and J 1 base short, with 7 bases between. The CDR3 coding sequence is TGCGCCAGCAGTGAGAGTCTAGGCACAGATACGCAGTATTTT. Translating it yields CASSESLGTDTQYF.

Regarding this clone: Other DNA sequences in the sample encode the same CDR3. The CDR3, as DNA: TGCGCCAGCAGCTTACAGGGGTACGGCTACACCTTC. This gives the protein CASSLQGYGYTF. The chain couples TRBV5-1 to TRBJ1-2; TRBD1 aligns across 7 bases. The CDR3 has 12 residues. V lost 2 bases and J lost 8; bases outside the gene matches: 3. The germline CDR1 and CDR2 sequences are SGHRS and YFSETQ.

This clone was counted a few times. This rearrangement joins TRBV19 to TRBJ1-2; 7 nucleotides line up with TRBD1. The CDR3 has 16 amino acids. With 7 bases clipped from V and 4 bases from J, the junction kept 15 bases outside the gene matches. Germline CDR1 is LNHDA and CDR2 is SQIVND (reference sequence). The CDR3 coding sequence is TGTGCCAGTACCTCAAGGGGGCAAACTCTCCCCTATGGCTACACCTTC. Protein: CASTSRGQTLPYGYTF. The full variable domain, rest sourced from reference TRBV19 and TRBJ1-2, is DGGITQSPKYLFRKEGQNVTLSCEQNLNHDAMYWYRQDPGQGLRLIYYSQIVNDFQKGDIAEGYSVSREKKESFPLTVTSAQKNPTAFYLCASTSRGQTLPYGYTFGSGTRLTVV.

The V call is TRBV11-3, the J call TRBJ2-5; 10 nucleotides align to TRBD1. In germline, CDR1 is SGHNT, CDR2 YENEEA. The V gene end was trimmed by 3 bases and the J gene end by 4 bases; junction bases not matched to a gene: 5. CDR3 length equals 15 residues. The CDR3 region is CASSLTGGWAETQYF. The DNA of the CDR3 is TGTGCCAGCAGCTTGACAGGGGGCTGGGCAGAGACCCAGTACTTC. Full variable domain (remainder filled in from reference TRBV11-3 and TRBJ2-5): EAGVVQSPRYKIIEKKQPVAFWCNPISGHNTLYWYLQNLGQGPELLIRYENEEAVDDSQLPKDRFSAERLKGVDSTLKIQPAELGDSAVYLCASSLTGGWAETQYFGPGTRLLVL.

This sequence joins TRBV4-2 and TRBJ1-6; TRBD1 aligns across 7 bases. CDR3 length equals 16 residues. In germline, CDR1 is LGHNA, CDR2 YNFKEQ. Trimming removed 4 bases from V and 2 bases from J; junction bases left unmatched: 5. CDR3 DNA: TGTGCCAGCAGCCCCGGAGGGGGCACCTATAATTCACCCCTCCACTTT. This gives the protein CASSPGGGTYNSPLHF.

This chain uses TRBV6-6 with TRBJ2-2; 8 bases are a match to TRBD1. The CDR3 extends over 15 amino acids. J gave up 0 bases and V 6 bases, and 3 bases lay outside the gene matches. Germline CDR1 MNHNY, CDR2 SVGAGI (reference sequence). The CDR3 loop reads CASSPQGANTGELFF. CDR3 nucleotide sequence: TGTGCCAGCAGCCCACAGGGGGCGAACACCGGGGAGCTGTTTTTT.

CDR3 loop: CASSLAVTGNEKLFF. In nucleotides, the CDR3 is TGTGCCAGCAGCTTAGCGGTGACAGGAAATGAAAAACTGTTTTTT. The chain uses TRBV7-6 and TRBJ1-4; possible D gene TRBD1, 6 bases. The CDR3 has 15 amino acids. Germline assignment: CDR1 SGHVS and CDR2 FNYEAQ. Deletions cut 0 bases from V and 5 bases from J, with 10 bases between.

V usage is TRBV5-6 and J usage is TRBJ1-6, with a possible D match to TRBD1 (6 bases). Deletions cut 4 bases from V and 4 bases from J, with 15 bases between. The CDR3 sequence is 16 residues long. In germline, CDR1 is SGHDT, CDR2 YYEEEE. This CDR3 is CASSPLGGAYNSPLHF. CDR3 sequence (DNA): TGTGCCAGCAGCCCCCTTGGGGGGGCGTATAATTCACCCCTCCACTTT.

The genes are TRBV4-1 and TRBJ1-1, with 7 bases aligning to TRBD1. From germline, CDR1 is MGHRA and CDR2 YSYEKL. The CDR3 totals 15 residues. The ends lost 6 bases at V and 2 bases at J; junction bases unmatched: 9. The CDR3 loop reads CASRLRQGTNTEAFF. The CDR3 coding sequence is TGCGCCAGCAGACTCCGACAGGGAACAAACACTGAAGCTTTCTTT.

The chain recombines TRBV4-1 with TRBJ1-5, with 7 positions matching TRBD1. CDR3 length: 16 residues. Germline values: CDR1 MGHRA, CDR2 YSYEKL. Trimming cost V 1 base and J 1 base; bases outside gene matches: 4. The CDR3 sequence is CASSQGQGGSNQPQHF. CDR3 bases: TGCGCCAGCAGCCAAGGACAGGGAGGAAGCAATCAGCCCCAGCATTTT.